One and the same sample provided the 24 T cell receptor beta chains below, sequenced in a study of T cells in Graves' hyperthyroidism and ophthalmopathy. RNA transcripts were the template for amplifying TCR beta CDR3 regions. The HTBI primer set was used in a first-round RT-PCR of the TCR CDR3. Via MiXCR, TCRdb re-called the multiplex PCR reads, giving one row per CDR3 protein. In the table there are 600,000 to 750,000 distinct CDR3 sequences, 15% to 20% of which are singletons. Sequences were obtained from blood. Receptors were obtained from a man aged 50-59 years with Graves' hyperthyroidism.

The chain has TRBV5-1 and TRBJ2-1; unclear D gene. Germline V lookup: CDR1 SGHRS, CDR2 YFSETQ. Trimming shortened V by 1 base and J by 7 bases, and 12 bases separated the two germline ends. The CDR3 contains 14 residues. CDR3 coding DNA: TGCGCCAGCAGCTTGAAGGTAATCGGGAATGAGCAGTTCTTC. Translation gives CASSLKVIGNEQFF.

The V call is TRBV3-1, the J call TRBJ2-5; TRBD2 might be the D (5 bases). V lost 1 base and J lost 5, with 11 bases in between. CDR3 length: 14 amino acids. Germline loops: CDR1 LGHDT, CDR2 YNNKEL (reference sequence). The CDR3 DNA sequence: TGTGCCAGCAGCCAAGCGGGGATGGGTGAGACCCAGTACTTC. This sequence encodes CASSQAGMGETQYF.

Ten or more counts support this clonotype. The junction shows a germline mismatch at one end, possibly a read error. The CDR3 loop reads CAISVGGYYEQFF. DNA for the CDR3: TGTGCCATCAGTGTGGGGGGCTACTATGAGCAGTTCTTC. The genes are TRBV10-3 and TRBJ2-1; D may correspond to TRBD1 or TRBD2 (6 bases each). The CDR3 has 13 residues. From germline, CDR1 is ENHRY and CDR2 SYGVKD.

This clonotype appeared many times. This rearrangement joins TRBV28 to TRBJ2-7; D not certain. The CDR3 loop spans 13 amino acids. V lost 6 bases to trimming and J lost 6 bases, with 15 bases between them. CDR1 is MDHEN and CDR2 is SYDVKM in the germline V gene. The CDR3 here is CASSVRLGSEQYF. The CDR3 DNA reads TGTGCCAGCAGCGTCAGACTGGGGTCCGAGCAGTACTTC.

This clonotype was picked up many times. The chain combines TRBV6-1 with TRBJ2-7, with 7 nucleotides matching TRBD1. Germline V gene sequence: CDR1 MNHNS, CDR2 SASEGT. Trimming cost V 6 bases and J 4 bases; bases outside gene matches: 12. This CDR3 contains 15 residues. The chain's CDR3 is CASSPLRDSYYEQYF. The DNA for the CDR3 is TGTGCCAGCAGCCCCCTCCGGGACAGTTATTACGAGCAGTACTTC.

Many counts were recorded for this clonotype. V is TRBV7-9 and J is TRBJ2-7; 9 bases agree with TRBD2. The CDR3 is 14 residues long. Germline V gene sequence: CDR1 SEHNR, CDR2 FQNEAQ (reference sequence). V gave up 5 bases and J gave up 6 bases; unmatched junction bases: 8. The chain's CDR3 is CASSRSGRTLEQYF. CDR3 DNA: TGTGCCAGCAGCCGTAGCGGGAGAACCCTCGAGCAGTACTTC.

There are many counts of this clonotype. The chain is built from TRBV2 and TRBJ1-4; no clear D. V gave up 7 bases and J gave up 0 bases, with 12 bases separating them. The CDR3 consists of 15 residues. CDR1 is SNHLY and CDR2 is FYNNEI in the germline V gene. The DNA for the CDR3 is TGTGCCAGCAATGCTCTCCGCGCAACTAATGAAAAACTGTTTTTT. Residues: CASNALRATNEKLFF.

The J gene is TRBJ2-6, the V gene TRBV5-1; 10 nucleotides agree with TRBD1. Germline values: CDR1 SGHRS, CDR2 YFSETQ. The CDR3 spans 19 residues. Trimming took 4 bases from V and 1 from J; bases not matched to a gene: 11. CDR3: CASSRTGTGVYSGANVLTF. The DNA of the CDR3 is TGCGCCAGCAGCCGAACCGGGACAGGGGTTTATTCTGGGGCCAACGTCCTGACTTTC.

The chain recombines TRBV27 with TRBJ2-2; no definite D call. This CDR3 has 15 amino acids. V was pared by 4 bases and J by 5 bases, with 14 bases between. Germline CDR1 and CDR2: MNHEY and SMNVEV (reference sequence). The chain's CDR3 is CASSSPGPLTGELFF. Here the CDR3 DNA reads TGTGCCAGCAGTTCCCCGGGCCCACTGACCGGGGAGCTGTTTTTT.

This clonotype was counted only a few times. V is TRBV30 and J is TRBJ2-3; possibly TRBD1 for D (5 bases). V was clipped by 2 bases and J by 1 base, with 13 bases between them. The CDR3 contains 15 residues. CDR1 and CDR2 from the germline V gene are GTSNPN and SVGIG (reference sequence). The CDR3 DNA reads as TGTGCCTGGAGTCCGATCTGGGGCCGCACAGATACGCAGTATTTT. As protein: CAWSPIWGRTDTQYF.

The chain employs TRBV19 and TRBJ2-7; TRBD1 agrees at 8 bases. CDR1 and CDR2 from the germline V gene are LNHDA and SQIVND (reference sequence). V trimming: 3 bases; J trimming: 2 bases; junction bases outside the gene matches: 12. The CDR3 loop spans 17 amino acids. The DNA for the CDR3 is TGTGCCAGTAGTATGCCTACGACAGGGGTCTACACCTACGAGCAGTACTTC. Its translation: CASSMPTTGVYTYEQYF.

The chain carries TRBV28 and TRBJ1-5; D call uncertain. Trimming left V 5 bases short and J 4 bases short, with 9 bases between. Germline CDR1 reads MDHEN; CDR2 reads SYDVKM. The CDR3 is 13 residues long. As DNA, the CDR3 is TGTGCCAGCAGTGTAGGATTTAATCAGCCCCAGCATTTT. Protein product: CASSVGFNQPQHF.

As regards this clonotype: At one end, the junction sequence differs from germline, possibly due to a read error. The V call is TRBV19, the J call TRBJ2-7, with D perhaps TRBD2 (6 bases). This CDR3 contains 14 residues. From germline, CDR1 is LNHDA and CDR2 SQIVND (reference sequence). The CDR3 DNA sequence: TGTGCCAGTAGTATAGAAGGGACTCCTCGCGAGCAGCACTTC. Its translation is CASSIEGTPREQHF. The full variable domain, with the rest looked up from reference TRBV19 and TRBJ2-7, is DGGITQSPKYLFRKEGQNVTLSCEQNLNHDAMYWYRQDPGQGLRLIYYSQIVNDFQKGDIAEGYSVSREKKESFPLTVTSAQKNPTAFYLCASSIEGTPREQHFGPGTRLTVT.

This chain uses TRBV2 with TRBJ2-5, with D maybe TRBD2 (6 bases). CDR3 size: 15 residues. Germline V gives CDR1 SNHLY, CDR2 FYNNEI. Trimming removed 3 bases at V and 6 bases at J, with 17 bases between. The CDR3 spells CASSDRDWVDQTQYF. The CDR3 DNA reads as TGTGCCAGCAGTGACAGGGACTGGGTTGACCAGACCCAGTACTTC. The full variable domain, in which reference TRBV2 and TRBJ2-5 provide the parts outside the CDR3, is EPEVTQTPSHQVTQMGQEVILRCVPISNHLYFYWYRQILGQKVEFLVSFYNNEISEKSEIFDDQFSVERPDGSNFTLKIRSTKLEDSAMYFCASSDRDWVDQTQYFGPGTRLLVL.

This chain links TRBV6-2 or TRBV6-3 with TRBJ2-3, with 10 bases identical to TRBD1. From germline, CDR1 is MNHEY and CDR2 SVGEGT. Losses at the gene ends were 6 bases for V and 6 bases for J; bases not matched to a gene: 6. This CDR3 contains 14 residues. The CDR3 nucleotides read TGTGCCAGCAGGACAGGGGGCGGGGAGGATACGCAGTATTTT. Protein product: CASRTGGGEDTQYF.

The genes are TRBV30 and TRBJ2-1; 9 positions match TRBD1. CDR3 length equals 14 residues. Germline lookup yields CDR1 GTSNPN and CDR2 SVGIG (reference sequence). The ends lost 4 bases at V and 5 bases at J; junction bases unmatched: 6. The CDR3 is CAWNSGTGHNEQFF. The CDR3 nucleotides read TGTGCCTGGAATTCCGGGACAGGGCACAATGAGCAGTTCTTC. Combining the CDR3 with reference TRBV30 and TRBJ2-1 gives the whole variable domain SQTIHQWPATLVQPVGSPLSLECTVEGTSNPNLYWYRQAAGRGLQLLFYSVGIGQISSEVPQNLSASRPQDRQFILSSKKLLLSDSGFYLCAWNSGTGHNEQFFGPGTRLTVL.

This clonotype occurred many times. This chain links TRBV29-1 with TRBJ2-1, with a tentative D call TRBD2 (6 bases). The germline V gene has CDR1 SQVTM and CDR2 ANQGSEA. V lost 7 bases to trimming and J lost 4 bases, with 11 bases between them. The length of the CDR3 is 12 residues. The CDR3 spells CSATEGYNEQFF. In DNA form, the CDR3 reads TGCAGCGCAACGGAGGGGTACAATGAGCAGTTCTTC.

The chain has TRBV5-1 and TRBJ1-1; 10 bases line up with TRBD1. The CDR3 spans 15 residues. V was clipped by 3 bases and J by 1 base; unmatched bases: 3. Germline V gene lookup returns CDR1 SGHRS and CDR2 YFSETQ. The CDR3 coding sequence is TGCGCCAGCAGCTGGACAGGGGGAGAGAACACTGAAGCTTTCTTT. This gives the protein CASSWTGGENTEAFF.

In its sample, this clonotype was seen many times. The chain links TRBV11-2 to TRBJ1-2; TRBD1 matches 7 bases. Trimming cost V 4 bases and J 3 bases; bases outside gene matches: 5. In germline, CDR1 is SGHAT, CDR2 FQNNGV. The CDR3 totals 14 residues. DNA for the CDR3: TGTGCCAGCAGCTCTACAGGGGTCTACTATGGCTACACCTTC. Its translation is CASSSTGVYYGYTF.

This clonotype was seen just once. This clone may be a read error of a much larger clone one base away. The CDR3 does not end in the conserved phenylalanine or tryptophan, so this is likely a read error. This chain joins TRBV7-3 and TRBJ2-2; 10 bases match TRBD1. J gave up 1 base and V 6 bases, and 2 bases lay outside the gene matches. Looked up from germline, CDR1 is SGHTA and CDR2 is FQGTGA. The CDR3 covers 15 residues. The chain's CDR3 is CASRRTGGNTGELFV. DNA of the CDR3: TGTGCCAGCAGAAGGACAGGGGGGAACACCGGGGAGCTGTTTGTT.

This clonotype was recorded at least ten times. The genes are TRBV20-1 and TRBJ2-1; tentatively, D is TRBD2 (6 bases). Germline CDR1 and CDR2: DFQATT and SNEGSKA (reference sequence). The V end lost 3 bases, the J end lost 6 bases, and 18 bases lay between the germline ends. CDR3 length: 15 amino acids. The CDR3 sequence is CSARVPDRGINEQFF. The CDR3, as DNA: TGCAGTGCTAGGGTTCCTGACCGGGGGATCAATGAGCAGTTCTTC.

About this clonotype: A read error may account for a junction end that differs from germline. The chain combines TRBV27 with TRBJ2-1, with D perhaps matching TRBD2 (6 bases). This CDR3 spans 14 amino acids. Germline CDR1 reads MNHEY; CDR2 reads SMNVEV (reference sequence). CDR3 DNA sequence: TGTGCCAGCAGTTTCTCTAGCGTCTACAATGAGCAGCTCTTC. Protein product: CASSFSSVYNEQLF.

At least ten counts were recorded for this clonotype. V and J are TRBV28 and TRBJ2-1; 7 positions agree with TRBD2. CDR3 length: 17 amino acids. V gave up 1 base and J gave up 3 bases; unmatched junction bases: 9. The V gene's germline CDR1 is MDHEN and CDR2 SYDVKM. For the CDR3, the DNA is TGTGCCAGCAGTTTATTGGGAGGGAGGGACGACTACAATGAGCAGTTCTTC. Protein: CASSLLGGRDDYNEQFF.

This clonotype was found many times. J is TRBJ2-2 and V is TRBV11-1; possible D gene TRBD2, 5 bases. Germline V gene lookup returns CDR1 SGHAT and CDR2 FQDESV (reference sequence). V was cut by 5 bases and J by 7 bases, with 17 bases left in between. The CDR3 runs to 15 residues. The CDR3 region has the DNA TGTGCCAGCAGCCCCAACTCGGGGTCTGGCGGGGAGCTGTTTTTT. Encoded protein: CASSPNSGSGGELFF. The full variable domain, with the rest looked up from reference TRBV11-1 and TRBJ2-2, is EAEVAQSPRYKITEKSQAVAFWCDPISGHATLYWYRQILGQGPELLVQFQDESVVDDSQLPKDRFSAERLKGVDSTLKIQPAELGDSAMYLCASSPNSGSGGELFFGEGSRLTVL.